This TCR beta chain was obtained from a study of Graves' ophthalmopathy and Graves' hyperthyroidism. On the study more broadly: Investigators collected peripheral blood at initial diagnosis, before any treatment was given. Study conclusions and caveats: A 13-signature model separated ophthalmopathy from stable hyperthyroidism, about 90% sensitivity, 65% to 82% specificity.

There are 13 residues in the CDR3. The V gene's germline CDR1 is SGHAT and CDR2 FQNNGV. The ends were cut back, 5 bases at V and 4 bases at J, with 11 bases in the middle. The TCR beta CDR3 regions underwent amplification from RNA transcripts. RT-PCR with HTBI primers came first, then second-round multiplex PCR. MiXCR, applied by TCRdb to the multiplex PCR reads, yields one record per CDR3 protein. The profile shows roughly 610,000 distinct CDR3 sequences, approximately 21% of them singletons. There are many counts of this clonotype. The antigen is not known. Ineligible for inclusion were patients with other autoimmune diseases, uncontrolled infections, pregnancy or lactation.

Specimen: peripheral blood. The TCR comes from a woman aged 18-29 years with stable Graves' hyperthyroidism. Some clones in this sample may be carry-over from other donors' samples. J is TRBJ1-1 and V is TRBV11-2; D is uncertain. The CDR3 sequence is CASSPEVSTEAFF. The CDR3 DNA reads as TGTGCCAGCAGCCCGGAGGTCAGCACTGAAGCTTTCTTT. Full variable domain (remainder filled in from reference TRBV11-2 and TRBJ1-1): EAGVAQSPRYKIIEKRQSVAFWCNPISGHATLYWYQQILGQGPKLLIQFQNNGVVDDSQLPKDRFSAERLKGVDSTLKIQPAKLEDSAVYLCASSPEVSTEAFFGQGTRLTVV.